The 12 T cell receptor beta chains presented below share a single source sample, sequenced in a study of T cell responses to AZD1222 COVID-19 vaccine. Sequencing was performed with immunoSEQ multiplex PCR; in TCRdb, only in-frame clones are kept and a portion is missing. This table holds 120,000 or so clones, about 89% found once. The material was peripheral blood, obtained on day 0 of AZD1222 vaccination. The receptors stem from an adult in good health.

CDR3: CASSQEPSGPSSGNTIYF. CDR3 nucleotide sequence: TGCGCCAGCAGCCAAGAACCCAGTGGGCCTAGCTCTGGAAACACCATATATTTT. J is TRBJ1-3 and V is TRBV4-3, with no clear D. The length of the CDR3 is 18 residues. Germline CDR1 is LGHNA and CDR2 is YSLEER. The V end was cut by 0 bases, the J end by 0 bases, with 15 bases between.

The CDR3 DNA reads as TGTGCCAGCAGCTCCAGACGGTCAAATTCACCCCTCCACTTT. Protein product: CASSSRRSNSPLHF. The gene calls are TRBV11-1 and TRBJ1-6; no clear D. Trimming took 4 bases from V and 7 from J, leaving 11 bases between them. The CDR3 sequence is 14 residues long. CDR1 SGHAT and CDR2 FQDESV come from the germline V gene (reference sequence).

The rearrangement joins TRBV5-1 to TRBJ1-1; 9 nucleotides match TRBD1. Trimming removed 4 bases from V and 0 bases from J; junction bases left unmatched: 7. The V gene's germline CDR1 is SGHRS and CDR2 YFSETQ. This CDR3 has 16 amino acids. The chain's CDR3 is CASSADRGPMNTEAFF. Written as DNA, the CDR3 is TGCGCCAGCAGCGCGGACAGGGGCCCCATGAACACTGAAGCTTTCTTT.

This clone has only a few counts. The rearrangement uses TRBV27 and TRBJ2-7; 9 positions agree with TRBD1. Germline V gene data show CDR1 as MNHEY and CDR2 as SMNVEV (reference sequence). There are 15 residues in the CDR3. The V gene end was trimmed by 5 bases and the J gene end by 2 bases; junction bases not matched to a gene: 7. DNA of the CDR3: TGTGCCAGCAGTAGATTTGGGACAGGGCCCTACGAGCAGTACTTC. It codes for CASSRFGTGPYEQYF.

This clone showed up just a few times. The genes are TRBV28 and TRBJ2-7; no definite D call. The V and J ends lost 6 bases and 2 bases respectively, with 11 bases between them. The CDR3 sequence is 13 residues long. CDR1 MDHEN and CDR2 SYDVKM come from the germline V gene. CDR3 in DNA: TGTGCCAGCAGCGCTATAAACACCTACGAGCAGTACTTC. As protein: CASSAINTYEQYF.

The gene calls are TRBV4-1 and TRBJ2-5, with 7 bases that match TRBD1. This CDR3 has 16 residues. With V trimmed by 2 bases and J by 5 bases, 11 bases remained unmatched. Germline V gene data show CDR1 as MGHRA and CDR2 as YSYEKL. The CDR3 spells CASSQHTTGSTETQYF. CDR3 nucleotides: TGCGCCAGCAGCCAACATACGACAGGGTCAACGGAGACCCAGTACTTC.

V usage is TRBV7-9 and J usage is TRBJ2-2; TRBD2 might be the D (6 bases). Germline V lookup: CDR1 SEHNR, CDR2 FQNEAQ (reference sequence). V lost 3 bases, J lost 13 bases, and 15 bases lay in between. The CDR3 runs 13 residues. The CDR3 DNA reads as TGTGCCAGCAGCTTCTCGACTAGAGTCGGGCTGTTTTTT. Its translation: CASSFSTRVGLFF.

The rearrangement joins TRBV6-4 to TRBJ2-3; 7 bases map to TRBD2. This CDR3 has 12 residues. V trimming: 8 bases; J trimming: 8 bases; junction bases outside the gene matches: 7. Germline V lookup: CDR1 MRHNA, CDR2 SNTAGT. The CDR3 nucleotides are TGTGCCAGCGGAGCTCCGGGGGGTACGCAGTATTTT. Translation gives CASGAPGGTQYF.

The V call is TRBV7-3, the J call TRBJ2-3, with 15 bases that match TRBD2. Unmatched junction bases numbered 4, after V lost 3 bases and J lost 0 bases. CDR3 length equals 18 residues. Germline values: CDR1 SGHTA, CDR2 FQGTGA. DNA of the CDR3: TGTGCCAGCAGCTTGGGACTAGCGGGAGGACTAAGCACAGATACGCAGTATTTT. It encodes CASSLGLAGGLSTDTQYF.

The rearrangement joins TRBV19 to TRBJ1-2, with D possibly matching TRBD1 (6 bases). The germline V and J ends were trimmed by 5 bases and 4 bases, with 17 bases remaining between them. The CDR3 spans 15 residues. Germline CDR1 reads LNHDA; CDR2 reads SQIVND (reference sequence). CDR3 protein: CASSSQQGHSYGYTF. In DNA form, the CDR3 reads TGTGCCAGTAGTTCTCAACAGGGACATAGCTATGGCTACACCTTC.

The chain has TRBV5-1 and TRBJ2-7; tentatively, D is TRBD2 (5 bases). The V gene's germline CDR1 is SGHRS and CDR2 YFSETQ. V dropped 4 bases and J dropped 2 bases, with 16 bases sitting between them. The CDR3 loop spans 15 amino acids. As DNA, the CDR3 is TGCGCCAGCAGCCTAAGGACTCTCCCGGCCTACGAGCAGTACTTC. This encodes CASSLRTLPAYEQYF.

The V call is TRBV5-1, the J call TRBJ2-7, with D possibly matching TRBD2 (6 bases). Germline CDR1 SGHRS, CDR2 YFSETQ. The CDR3 length is 14 residues. The V gene lost 3 bases and the J gene lost 1 base, with 11 bases spanning the gap. CDR3 sequence reads: CASSSIGTSYEQYF. The CDR3 bases are TGCGCCAGCAGCTCCATAGGGACTTCCTACGAGCAGTACTTC.